Listed here are 27 T cell receptor beta chains from one sample, sequenced in a study of identical twins. TCRdb analysed the 5' RACE reads with MiXCR anew, one entry per CDR3 protein. The table records 470,000 or so distinct CDR3 sequences, approximately 24% of them present only once. These same records also appear under a second study, on T cells expressing NK-cell markers.

Sequencing was done on a sample of CD4+ T cells sorted from blood. These receptors were collected from a woman in her late teens or twenties in good health.

This clonotype has only a few counts. The chain has TRBV29-1 and TRBJ2-3; unclear D gene. The length of the CDR3 is 12 residues. Germline CDR1 reads SQVTM; CDR2 reads ANQGSEA. Trimming removed 3 bases from V and 3 bases from J, with 7 bases in between. CDR3 in amino acids: CSVEWSTDTQYF. CDR3 DNA sequence: TGCAGCGTTGAGTGGAGTACAGATACGCAGTATTTT.

This chain links TRBV6-1 with TRBJ2-7; D not resolved. Deletions cut 8 bases from V and 5 bases from J, with 4 bases between. CDR1 and CDR2 (germline): MNHNS, SASEGT. This CDR3 region has 9 residues. The CDR3 nucleotides are TGTGCCAGCGGGCACGAGCAGTACTTC. Translating gives CASGHEQYF.

The chain carries TRBV6-2 or TRBV6-3 and TRBJ1-1, with a tentative D call TRBD1 (5 bases). Trimming removed 4 bases from V and 14 bases from J, with 17 bases in between. Germline-derived CDR1 and CDR2 are MNHEY and SVGEGT. The CDR3 is 12 residues long. The CDR3 is CASSFSGPIRFF. The CDR3 DNA follows: TGTGCCAGCAGTTTCTCGGGGCCTATCCGGTTCTTT.

CDR3 sequence: CSARDTGTLNTEAFF. Written as DNA, the CDR3 is TGCAGTGCTAGAGACACAGGGACCTTAAACACTGAAGCTTTCTTT. The V call is TRBV20-1, the J call TRBJ1-1; a weak D match, TRBD1 (6 bases). CDR3 length: 15 amino acids. Germline V gene sequence: CDR1 DFQATT, CDR2 SNEGSKA (reference sequence). V lost 0 bases to trimming and J lost 2 bases, with 13 bases between them.

This clonotype showed up just a few times. The chain combines TRBV5-1 with TRBJ1-1; D uncertain. This CDR3 is built from 13 residues. V dropped 4 bases and J dropped 8 bases, with 15 bases sitting between them. CDR1 is SGHRS and CDR2 is YFSETQ in the germline V gene. Here the CDR3 reads CASSLDLRGEAFF. In DNA, the CDR3 is TGCGCCAGCAGCCTGGACCTCCGTGGAGAAGCTTTCTTT.

V is TRBV21-1 and J is TRBJ1-1. TRBV21-1 is designated a pseudogene. This CDR3 spans 15 amino acids. The CDR3: CASSNRPNVGTEAFF. The CDR3 coding sequence is TGTGCCAGCAGCAATCGGCCCAATGTAGGCACTGAAGCTTTCTTT.

This clonotype was detected a few times. The genes are TRBV10-3 and TRBJ1-1; the D is unclear. In germline, CDR1 is ENHRY, CDR2 SYGVKD. This CDR3 is built from 13 residues. V lost 8 bases and J lost 0, with 10 bases in between. CDR3 in DNA: TGTGCCATCCGGGGTGGGATGAACACTGAAGCTTTCTTT. Its protein is CAIRGGMNTEAFF.

This chain links TRBV5-1 with TRBJ1-6; D ambiguous. CDR3 length: 13 amino acids. The V and J ends lost 1 base and 8 bases respectively, with 7 bases between them. Per germline, CDR1 SGHRS and CDR2 YFSETQ. The CDR3 is CASSLKRDSPLHF. The CDR3 DNA is TGCGCCAGCAGCTTGAAACGCGATTCACCCCTCCACTTT.

The sample holds a few counts of this clonotype. This sequence joins TRBV7-9 and TRBJ2-1; D may be TRBD1 (5 bases). Trimming shortened V by 3 bases and J by 8 bases, and 8 bases separated the two germline ends. This CDR3 has 12 amino acids. Germline values: CDR1 SEHNR, CDR2 FQNEAQ (reference sequence). In DNA, the CDR3 is TGTGCCAGCAGCTTCAGGGATGATGAGCAGTTCTTC. It translates to CASSFRDDEQFF.

This clonotype was detected a few times. This chain connects TRBV20-1 to TRBJ2-7; possible D gene TRBD2, 6 bases. Germline V CDR1 and CDR2: DFQATT, SNEGSKA (reference sequence). This CDR3 spans 13 amino acids. V was pared by 5 bases and J by 0 bases, with 11 bases between. The CDR3 protein is CSARGGVSYEQYF. Here the CDR3 DNA reads TGCAGTGCTCGGGGCGGGGTCTCCTACGAGCAGTACTTC.

The gene calls are TRBV5-5 and TRBJ1-3, with unresolved D. V shed 0 bases and J shed 4 bases, with 8 bases lying between them. This CDR3 spans 14 amino acids. In germline, CDR1 is SGHKS, CDR2 YYEKEE (reference sequence). This CDR3 is CASSLVGNGNTIYF. CDR3 coding DNA: TGTGCCAGCAGCTTGGTGGGGAACGGAAACACCATATATTTT.

For this clonotype: The junction departs from the called germline gene at one end, perhaps through a read error. V usage is TRBV19 and J usage is TRBJ2-2; 9 bases are shared with TRBD1. The CDR3 has 15 residues. The V gene's germline CDR1 is LNHDA and CDR2 SQIVND (reference sequence). DNA of the CDR3: TGCCACCCCCCCCTGGACAGGGGCCCGACCGGGGAGCTGTTTTTT. Translation gives CHPPLDRGPTGELFF.

In this sample, this clonotype turned up a few times. The rearrangement uses TRBV10-3 and TRBJ1-1; D remains unclear. CDR1 is ENHRY, CDR2 SYGVKD, per germline. Trimming shortened V by 7 bases and J by 1 base, and 10 bases separated the two germline ends. The CDR3 has 13 residues. CDR3 nucleotide sequence: TGTGCCATCACGGACGGGCGGAACACTGAAGCTTTCTTT. Its protein is CAITDGRNTEAFF.

This clonotype was observed a handful of times. CDR3 DNA sequence: TGTGCCAGCAGTCTCCTCGCAGGGCAGCCCCAGCATTTT. It codes for CASSLLAGQPQHF. The chain carries TRBV12-3 or TRBV12-4 and TRBJ1-5; the D gene is possibly TRBD1 (5 bases). The CDR3 length is 13 residues. The germline V and J ends were trimmed by 5 bases and 7 bases, with 12 bases remaining between them.

This clonotype was detected only a few times. The V and J genes are TRBV20-1 and TRBJ2-1, with 9 bases lining up with TRBD1. V lost 0 bases, J lost 0 bases, and 6 bases stayed unmatched. The CDR3 contains 17 residues. Germline lookup yields CDR1 DFQATT and CDR2 SNEGSKA (reference sequence). The CDR3 sequence: CSARDFGQGSSYNEQFF. CDR3 bases: TGCAGTGCTAGAGACTTCGGACAGGGGAGCTCCTACAATGAGCAGTTCTTC.

The chain uses TRBV5-1 and TRBJ2-7; D might be TRBD2 (6 bases). The V gene lost 0 bases and the J gene lost 2 bases, with 12 bases spanning the gap. This CDR3 spans 15 amino acids. The germline CDR1 and CDR2 sequences are SGHRS and YFSETQ. The CDR3 reads CASSLGDGGTYEQYF. CDR3 coding DNA: TGCGCCAGCAGCTTGGGCGATGGGGGGACCTACGAGCAGTACTTC.

This clonotype has a count of ten or more. V and J are TRBV12-3 or TRBV12-4 and TRBJ1-5; D perhaps matches TRBD1 (5 bases). V shed 7 bases and J shed 8 bases, with 21 bases lying between them. This CDR3 region has 15 residues. CDR3 loop: CASTSGGKALEPQHF. The DNA of the CDR3 is TGTGCCAGCACATCGGGGGGGAAGGCTTTGGAGCCCCAGCATTTT.

The chain recombines TRBV5-1 with TRBJ2-7; D perhaps matches TRBD1 (6 bases). Trimming took off 4 bases at V and 0 bases at J, with 17 bases between the two ends. Germline CDR1 SGHRS, CDR2 YFSETQ. The CDR3 is made up of 16 amino acids. The CDR3 loop reads CASSPPGHKSSYEQYF. The CDR3 DNA reads as TGCGCCAGCAGCCCACCGGGACACAAATCCTCCTACGAGCAGTACTTC.

The V gene is TRBV5-5, the J gene TRBJ1-1, with TRBD1 matching over 7 bases. Germline V lookup: CDR1 SGHKS, CDR2 YYEKEE (reference sequence). The V gene end was trimmed by 0 bases and the J gene end by 6 bases; junction bases not matched to a gene: 8. CDR3 length: 15 residues. The CDR3 here is CASSLGGAGTAEAFF. In DNA form, the CDR3 reads TGTGCCAGCAGCTTGGGGGGGGCCGGGACAGCTGAAGCTTTCTTT.

This clonotype was observed a few times. The genes are TRBV5-1 and TRBJ1-1; TRBD1 agrees at 7 bases. V lost 4 bases and J lost 1; bases outside the gene matches: 10. This CDR3 is built from 16 residues. Germline loops: CDR1 SGHRS, CDR2 YFSETQ. The CDR3 DNA follows: TGCGCCAGCAGCCTTATGGGGGACAGAACGAACACTGAAGCTTTCTTT. The encoded protein is CASSLMGDRTNTEAFF. Based on the CDR3 plus reference TRBV5-1 and TRBJ1-1, the full variable domain is KAGVTQTPRYLIKTRGQQVTLSCSPISGHRSVSWYQQTPGQGLQFLFEYFSETQRNKGNFPGRFSGRQFSNSRSEMNVSTLELGDSALYLCASSLMGDRTNTEAFFGQGTRLTVV.

Only a few counts were recorded for this clonotype. The V and J genes are TRBV3-1 and TRBJ2-7; D might be TRBD1 (5 bases). CDR3 size: 16 residues. V lost 3 bases, J lost 3 bases, and 18 bases lay in between. The V gene's germline CDR1 is LGHDT and CDR2 YNNKEL (reference sequence). The CDR3 DNA reads TGTGCCAGCAGCCACAGGGCCCCGGCCGGAGACTACGAGCAGTACTTC. This translates into CASSHRAPAGDYEQYF.

This clonotype was counted a few times. The V call is TRBV20-1, the J call TRBJ2-2; unclear D gene. CDR3 length: 12 amino acids. Deletions cut 3 bases from V and 7 bases from J, with 9 bases between. Germline CDR1 is DFQATT and CDR2 is SNEGSKA (reference sequence). This CDR3 is CSARVVGGELFF. CDR3 bases: TGCAGTGCTAGGGTGGTGGGCGGGGAGCTGTTTTTT.

This clonotype was detected only a few times. V and J are TRBV20-1 and TRBJ2-2; TRBD2 matches at 11 bases. The CDR3 covers 14 residues. After removal of 2 bases from V and 6 bases from J, the junction contained 2 bases not matched to a gene. Germline V gene sequence: CDR1 DFQATT, CDR2 SNEGSKA (reference sequence). CDR3 sequence: CSARNSGGAGELFF. CDR3 nucleotide sequence: TGCAGTGCTAGAAATAGCGGGGGGGCCGGGGAGCTGTTTTTT.

This chain connects TRBV20-1 to TRBJ2-3, with D perhaps matching TRBD2 (6 bases). The CDR3 is 13 amino acids. Between the trimmed V and J ends, which lost 0 bases and 6 bases, there was a span of 10 bases. In germline, CDR1 is DFQATT, CDR2 SNEGSKA (reference sequence). The CDR3 DNA follows: TGCAGTGCTAGAGATTGGGCGGGGGATACGCAGTATTTT. This gives the protein CSARDWAGDTQYF.

This clonotype was observed a few times. This chain links TRBV7-3 with TRBJ1-2; D might be TRBD1 (6 bases). The CDR3 length is 15 residues. Trimming left V 3 bases short and J 5 bases short, with 16 bases between. Germline V CDR1 and CDR2: SGHTA, FQGTGA. Here the CDR3 DNA reads TGTGCCAGCAGCTTCAACAGGGAGGAAGGGTATGGCTACACCTTC. It specifies CASSFNREEGYGYTF.

This chain connects TRBV11-2 to TRBJ1-2; D remains unclear. Germline CDR1 reads SGHAT; CDR2 reads FQNNGV. CDR3 length: 15 residues. V was clipped by 2 bases and J by 3 bases, with 13 bases between them. In nucleotides, the CDR3 is TGTGCCAGCAGCTTAAAAGGGCGGAACGACTATGGCTACACCTTC. It specifies CASSLKGRNDYGYTF.

This clonotype was seen a single time. The V and J genes are TRBV10-1 and TRBJ2-7, with TRBD2 identical over 9 bases. The CDR3 sequence is 15 residues long. The trim removed 0 bases at V and 5 bases at J, leaving 5 bases unmatched. CDR1 and CDR2 (germline): WNHNN, SYGVQD (reference sequence). CDR3 residues: CASSESASGTNEQYF. In DNA form, the CDR3 reads TGCGCCAGCAGTGAGTCGGCTAGCGGGACGAACGAGCAGTACTTC.